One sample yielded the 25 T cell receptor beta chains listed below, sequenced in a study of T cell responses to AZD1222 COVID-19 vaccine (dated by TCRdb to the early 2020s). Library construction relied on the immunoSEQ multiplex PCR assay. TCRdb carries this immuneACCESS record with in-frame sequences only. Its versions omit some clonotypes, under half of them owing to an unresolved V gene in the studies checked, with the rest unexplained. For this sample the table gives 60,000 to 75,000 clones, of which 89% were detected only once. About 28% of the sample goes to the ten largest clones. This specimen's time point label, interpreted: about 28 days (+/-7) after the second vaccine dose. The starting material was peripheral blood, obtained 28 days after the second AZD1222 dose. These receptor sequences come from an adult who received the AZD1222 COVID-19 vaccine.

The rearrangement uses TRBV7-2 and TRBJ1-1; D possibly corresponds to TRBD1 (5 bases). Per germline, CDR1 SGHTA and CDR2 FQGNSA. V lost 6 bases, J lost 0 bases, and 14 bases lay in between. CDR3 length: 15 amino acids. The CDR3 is CASRPRANMNTEAFF. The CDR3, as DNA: TGTGCCAGCAGGCCCAGGGCGAATATGAACACTGAAGCTTTCTTT.

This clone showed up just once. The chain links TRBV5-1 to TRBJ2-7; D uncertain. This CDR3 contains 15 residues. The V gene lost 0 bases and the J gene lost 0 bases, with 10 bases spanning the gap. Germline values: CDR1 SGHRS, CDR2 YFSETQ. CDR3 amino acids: CASSLGHTDSYEQYF. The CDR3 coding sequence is TGCGCCAGCAGCTTGGGACACACCGACTCCTACGAGCAGTACTTC.

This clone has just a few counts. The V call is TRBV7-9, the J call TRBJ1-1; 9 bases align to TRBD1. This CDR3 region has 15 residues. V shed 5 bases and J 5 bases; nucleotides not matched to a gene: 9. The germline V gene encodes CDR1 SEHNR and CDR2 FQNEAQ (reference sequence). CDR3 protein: CASSQGQGEVTEAFF. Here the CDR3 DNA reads TGTGCCAGCAGCCAGGGACAGGGAGAAGTAACTGAAGCTTTCTTT. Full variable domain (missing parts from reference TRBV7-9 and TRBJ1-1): DTGVSQNPRHKITKRGQNVTFRCDPISEHNRLYWYRQTLGQGPEFLTYFQNEAQLEKSRLLSDRFSAERPKGSFSTLEIQRTEQGDSAMYLCASSQGQGEVTEAFFGQGTRLTVV.

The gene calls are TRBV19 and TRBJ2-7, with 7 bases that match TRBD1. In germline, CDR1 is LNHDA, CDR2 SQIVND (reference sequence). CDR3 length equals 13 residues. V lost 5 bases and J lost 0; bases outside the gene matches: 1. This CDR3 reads CASSGTDSYEQYF. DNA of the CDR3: TGTGCCAGTAGTGGGACAGACTCCTACGAGCAGTACTTC.

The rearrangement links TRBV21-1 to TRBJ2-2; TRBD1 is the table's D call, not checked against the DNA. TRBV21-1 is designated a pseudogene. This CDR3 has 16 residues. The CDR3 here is CASSQRTGTGERELFF. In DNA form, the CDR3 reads TGTGCCAGCAGTCAACGCACCGGGACAGGGGAGAGGGAGCTGTTTTTT.

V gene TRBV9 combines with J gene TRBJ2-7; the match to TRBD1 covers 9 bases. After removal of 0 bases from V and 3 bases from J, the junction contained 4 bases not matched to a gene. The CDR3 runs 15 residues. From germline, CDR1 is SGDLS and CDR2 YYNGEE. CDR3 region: CASSVGVGQGYEQYF. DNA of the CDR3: TGTGCCAGCAGCGTAGGCGTGGGACAGGGCTACGAGCAGTACTTC. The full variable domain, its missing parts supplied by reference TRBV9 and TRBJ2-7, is DSGVTQTPKHLITATGQRVTLRCSPRSGDLSVYWYQQSLDQGLQFLIQYYNGEERAKGNILERFSAQQFPDLHSELNLSSLELGDSALYFCASSVGVGQGYEQYFGPGTRLTVT.

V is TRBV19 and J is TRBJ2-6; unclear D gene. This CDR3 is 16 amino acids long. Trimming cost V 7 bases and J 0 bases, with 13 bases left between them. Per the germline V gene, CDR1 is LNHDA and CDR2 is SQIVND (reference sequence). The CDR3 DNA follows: TGTGCCAGTACCGGCAGCGATTACTCTGGGGCCAACGTCCTGACTTTC. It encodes CASTGSDYSGANVLTF.

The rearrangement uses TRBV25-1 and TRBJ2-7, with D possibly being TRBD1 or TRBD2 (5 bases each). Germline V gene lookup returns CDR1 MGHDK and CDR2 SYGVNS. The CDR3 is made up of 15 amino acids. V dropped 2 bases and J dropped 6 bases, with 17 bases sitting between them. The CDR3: CASSESRNPGGEQYF. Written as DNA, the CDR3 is TGTGCCAGCAGTGAAAGTCGGAACCCTGGGGGCGAGCAGTACTTC.

In nucleotides, the CDR3 is TGCGCCAGCAGCCAGAGGGAACTGAACACTGAAGCTTTCTTT. This gives the protein CASSQRELNTEAFF. J is TRBJ1-1 and V is TRBV4-1; D remains unclear. This CDR3 spans 14 amino acids. V lost 3 bases and J 0 bases, leaving 8 bases between the germline ends. CDR1 is MGHRA and CDR2 is YSYEKL in the germline V gene.

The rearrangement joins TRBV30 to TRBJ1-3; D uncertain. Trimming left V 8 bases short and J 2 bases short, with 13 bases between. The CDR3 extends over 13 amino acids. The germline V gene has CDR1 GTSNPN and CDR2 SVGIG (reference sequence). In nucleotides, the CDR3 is TGTGCCCCGGAGGTGGCTACTGGAAACACCATATATTTT. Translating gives CAPEVATGNTIYF.

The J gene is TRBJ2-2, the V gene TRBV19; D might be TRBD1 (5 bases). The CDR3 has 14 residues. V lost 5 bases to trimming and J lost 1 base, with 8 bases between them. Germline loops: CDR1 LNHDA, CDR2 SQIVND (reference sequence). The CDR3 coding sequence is TGTGCCAGTAGTGCCGGACAGAACACCGGGGAGCTGTTTTTT. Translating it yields CASSAGQNTGELFF. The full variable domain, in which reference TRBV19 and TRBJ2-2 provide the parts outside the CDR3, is DGGITQSPKYLFRKEGQNVTLSCEQNLNHDAMYWYRQDPGQGLRLIYYSQIVNDFQKGDIAEGYSVSREKKESFPLTVTSAQKNPTAFYLCASSAGQNTGELFFGEGSRLTVL.

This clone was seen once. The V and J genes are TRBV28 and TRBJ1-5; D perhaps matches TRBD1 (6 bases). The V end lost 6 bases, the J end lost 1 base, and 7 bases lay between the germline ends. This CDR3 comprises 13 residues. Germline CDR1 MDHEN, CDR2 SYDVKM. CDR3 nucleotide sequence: TGTGCCAGCAGGGACAGAAGCAATCAGCCCCAGCATTTT. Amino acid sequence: CASRDRSNQPQHF.

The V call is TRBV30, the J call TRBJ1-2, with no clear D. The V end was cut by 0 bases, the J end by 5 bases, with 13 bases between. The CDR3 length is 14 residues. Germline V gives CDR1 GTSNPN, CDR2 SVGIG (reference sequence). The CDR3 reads CAWSVRRTRYGYTF. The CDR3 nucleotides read TGTGCCTGGAGTGTACGCAGGACCCGATATGGCTACACCTTC.

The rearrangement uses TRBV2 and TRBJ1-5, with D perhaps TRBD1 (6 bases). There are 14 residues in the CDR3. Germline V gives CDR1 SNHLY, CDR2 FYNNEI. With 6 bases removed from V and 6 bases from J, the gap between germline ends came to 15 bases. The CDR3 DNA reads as TGTGCCAGCAGCCCTCAGGGGAGAGGTCAGCCCCAGCATTTT. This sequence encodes CASSPQGRGQPQHF.

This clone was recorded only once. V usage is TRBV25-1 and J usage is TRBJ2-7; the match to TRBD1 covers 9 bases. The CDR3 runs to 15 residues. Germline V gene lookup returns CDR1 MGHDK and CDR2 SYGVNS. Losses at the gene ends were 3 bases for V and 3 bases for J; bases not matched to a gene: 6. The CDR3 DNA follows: TGTGCCAGCAGTGAGGGGACAGGGCAGTACTACGAGCAGTACTTC. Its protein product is CASSEGTGQYYEQYF.

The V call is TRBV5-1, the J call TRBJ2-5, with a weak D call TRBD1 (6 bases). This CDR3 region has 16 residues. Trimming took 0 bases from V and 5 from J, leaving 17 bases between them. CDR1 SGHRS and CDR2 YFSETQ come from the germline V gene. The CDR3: CASSLGSTGNGETQYF. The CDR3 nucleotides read TGCGCCAGCAGCTTGGGGAGTACAGGGAACGGGGAGACCCAGTACTTC.

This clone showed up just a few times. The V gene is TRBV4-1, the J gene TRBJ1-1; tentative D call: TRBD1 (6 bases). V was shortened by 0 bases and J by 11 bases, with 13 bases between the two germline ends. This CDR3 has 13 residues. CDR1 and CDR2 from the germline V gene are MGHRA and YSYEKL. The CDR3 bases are TGCGCCAGCAGCCAAGATAGGGGGGGGCGGGCTTTCTTT. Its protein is CASSQDRGGRAFF.

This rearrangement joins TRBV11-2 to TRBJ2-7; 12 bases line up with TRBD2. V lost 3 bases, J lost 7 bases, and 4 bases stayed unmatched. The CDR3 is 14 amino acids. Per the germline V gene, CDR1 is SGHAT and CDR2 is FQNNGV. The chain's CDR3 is CASSFLAGGGEQYF. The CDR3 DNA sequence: TGTGCCAGCAGCTTTCTAGCGGGAGGGGGGGAGCAGTACTTC.

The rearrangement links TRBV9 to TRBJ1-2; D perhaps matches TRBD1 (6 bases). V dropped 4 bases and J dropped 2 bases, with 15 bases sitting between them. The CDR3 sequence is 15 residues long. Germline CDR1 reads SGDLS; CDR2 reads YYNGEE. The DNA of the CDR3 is TGTGCCAGCAGCCCCATAGGAGACAGGAACTATGGCTACACCTTC. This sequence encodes CASSPIGDRNYGYTF.

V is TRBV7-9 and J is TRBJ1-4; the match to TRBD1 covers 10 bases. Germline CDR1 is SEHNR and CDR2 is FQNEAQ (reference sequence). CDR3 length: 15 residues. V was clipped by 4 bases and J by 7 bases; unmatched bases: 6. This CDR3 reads CASSSTGGSGEKLFF. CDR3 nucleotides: TGTGCCAGCAGCTCGACAGGGGGCTCAGGTGAAAAACTGTTTTTT. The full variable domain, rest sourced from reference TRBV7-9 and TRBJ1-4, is DTGVSQNPRHKITKRGQNVTFRCDPISEHNRLYWYRQTLGQGPEFLTYFQNEAQLEKSRLLSDRFSAERPKGSFSTLEIQRTEQGDSAMYLCASSSTGGSGEKLFFGSGTQLSVL.

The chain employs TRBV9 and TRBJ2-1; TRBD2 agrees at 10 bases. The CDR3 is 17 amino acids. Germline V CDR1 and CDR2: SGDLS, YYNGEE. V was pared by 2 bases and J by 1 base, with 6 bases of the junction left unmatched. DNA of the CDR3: TGTGCCAGCAGCGTGGGGGGACTAGCGAGATCCTACAATGAGCAGTTCTTC. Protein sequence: CASSVGGLARSYNEQFF.

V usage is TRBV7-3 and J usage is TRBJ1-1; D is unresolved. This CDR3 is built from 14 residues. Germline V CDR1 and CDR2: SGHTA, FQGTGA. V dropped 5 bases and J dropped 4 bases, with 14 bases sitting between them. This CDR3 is CASSQRGFGTEAFF. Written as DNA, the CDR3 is TGTGCCAGCAGCCAGCGCGGGTTTGGCACTGAAGCTTTCTTT.

The DNA of the CDR3 is TGTGCCAGCAGCTTGCTTAGCGGGAGGGAGAACAATGAGCAGTTCTTC. Translated: CASSLLSGRENNEQFF. The chain combines TRBV7-9 with TRBJ2-1; 11 bases line up with TRBD2. Trimming cost V 3 bases and J 5 bases; bases outside gene matches: 6. The CDR3 extends over 16 amino acids. Germline V CDR1 and CDR2: SEHNR, FQNEAQ (reference sequence).

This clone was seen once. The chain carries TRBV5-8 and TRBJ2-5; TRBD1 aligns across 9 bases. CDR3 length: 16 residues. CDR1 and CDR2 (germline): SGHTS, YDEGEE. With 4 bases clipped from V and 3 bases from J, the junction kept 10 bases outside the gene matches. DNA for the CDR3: TGTGCCAGCAGCCAAACCCGGGGGACAGGGAAAGAGACCCAGTACTTC. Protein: CASSQTRGTGKETQYF.

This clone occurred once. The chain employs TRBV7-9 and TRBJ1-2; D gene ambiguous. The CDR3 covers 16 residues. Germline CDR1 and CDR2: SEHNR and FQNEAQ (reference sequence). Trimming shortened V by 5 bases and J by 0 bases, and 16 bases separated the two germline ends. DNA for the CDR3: TGTGCCAGCAGCCCCGGCGGGGTAGAGGCTAACTATGGCTACACCTTC. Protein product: CASSPGGVEANYGYTF.